One sample yielded the 3 T cell receptor beta chains listed below, sequenced in a study of T-cell reconstitution after alpha-beta-depleted transplantation in children (TCRdb year 2016). The library was produced with PCR. The instrument given in TCRdb is Illumina HiSeq 2500. Molecular barcoding was employed in the preparation of TCR libraries, with unique molecular identifiers being used to normalize TCRbeta repertoire quantification. TCRdb applied fastp at Q25 and MiXCR to the public reads, then kept only in-frame beta chains. Every distinct CDR3 protein forms one entry, paired with its most common genes and DNA. The sample data list almost 400,000 distinct CDR3 sequences, and just over 20% of these were observed just once. In total, the top ten clones hold about 3.8% of the sample. The material was PBMCs from the stem cell graft donor, obtained from the stem cell graft. These receptor sequences come from a human donor who donated a stem cell graft to a child with acute myeloid leukemia.

V is TRBV29-1 and J is TRBJ1-4, with 8 bases aligning to TRBD1. After removal of 4 bases from V and 8 bases from J, the junction contained 6 bases not matched to a gene. Germline CDR1 and CDR2: SQVTM and ANQGSEA. The CDR3 runs 13 residues. The CDR3 is CSVGGQEGEKLFF. The CDR3 nucleotides read TGCAGCGTTGGGGGACAGGAGGGGGAAAAACTGTTTTTT.

The chain carries TRBV20-1 and TRBJ1-4, with 7 positions matching TRBD1. The CDR3 totals 15 residues. V dropped 1 base and J dropped 10; count of bases not matched to a gene: 12. Germline V gene sequence: CDR1 DFQATT, CDR2 SNEGSKA (reference sequence). The CDR3 DNA sequence: TGCAGTGCTAGAGGACCAGGGGGGACCTCGCCAAAACTGTTTTTT. Protein product: CSARGPGGTSPKLFF.

The chain links TRBV4-2 to TRBJ2-3; D could derive from TRBD1 or TRBD2 (5 bases each). Germline CDR1 is LGHNA and CDR2 is YNFKEQ. This CDR3 has 17 residues. V was cut by 1 base and J by 0 bases, with 14 bases left in between. CDR3 region: CASSQGGTGRSTDTQYF. CDR3 DNA sequence: TGTGCCAGCAGCCAAGGGGGGACGGGCCGCAGCACAGATACGCAGTATTTT.